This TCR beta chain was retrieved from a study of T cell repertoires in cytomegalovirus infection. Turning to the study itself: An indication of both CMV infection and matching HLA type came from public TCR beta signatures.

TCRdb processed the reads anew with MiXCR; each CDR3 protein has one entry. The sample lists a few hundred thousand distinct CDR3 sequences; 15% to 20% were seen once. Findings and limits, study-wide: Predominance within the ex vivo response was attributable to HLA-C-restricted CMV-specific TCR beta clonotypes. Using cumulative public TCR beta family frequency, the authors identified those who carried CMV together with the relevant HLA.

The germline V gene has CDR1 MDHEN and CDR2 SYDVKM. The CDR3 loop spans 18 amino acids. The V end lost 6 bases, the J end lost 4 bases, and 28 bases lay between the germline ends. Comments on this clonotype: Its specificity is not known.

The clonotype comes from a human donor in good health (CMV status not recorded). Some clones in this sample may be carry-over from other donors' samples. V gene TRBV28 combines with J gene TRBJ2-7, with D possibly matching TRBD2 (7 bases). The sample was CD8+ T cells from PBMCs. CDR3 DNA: TGTGCCAGCAGCCCACCAATAGGGACCGGGGGGCCGAATTACGAGCAGTACTTC. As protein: CASSPPIGTGGPNYEQYF.